The 10 T cell receptor beta chains below come from one sample, sequenced in a study of CD8 T cells in Susac syndrome (dated by TCRdb to between 2018 and 2020). Libraries came from the immunoSEQ multiplex PCR assay. RNA was extracted with the RNeasy kit and about 0.45 to 1 ug was reverse transcribed using random hexamers. The public reads were reprocessed in TCRdb via fastp at Q25 and MiXCR, keeping in-frame beta chains. Each entry merges the rows of one CDR3 protein and shows their most common DNA and genes. Here the sample has 170,000 or so distinct CDR3 sequences; roughly 94% occur a single time. The ten largest clones capture 0.099% of the sample. The specimen was CD4+ T cells from PBMCs. Receptors were obtained from a human donor with Susac syndrome.

This chain joins TRBV4-1 and TRBJ2-7; TRBD2 is a possible D gene (6 bases). Trimming removed 2 bases at V and 5 bases at J, with 16 bases between. The CDR3 is 15 residues long. Germline-derived CDR1 and CDR2 are MGHRA and YSYEKL. This CDR3 is CASSQLSGGKDEQYF. The DNA for the CDR3 is TGCGCCAGCAGCCAACTCTCCGGAGGGAAGGACGAGCAGTACTTC.

This clonotype appeared once. V and J are TRBV7-9 and TRBJ1-1; the D gene is possibly TRBD1 (5 bases). V was clipped by 0 bases and J by 7 bases, with 12 bases between them. This CDR3 contains 14 residues. Germline CDR1 is SEHNR and CDR2 is FQNEAQ (reference sequence). The CDR3 nucleotides read TGTGCCAGCAGCTTAGCTGGGGGAAAGGGTGAAGCTTTCTTT. It encodes CASSLAGGKGEAFF.

The chain recombines TRBV29-1 with TRBJ2-7; the match to TRBD1 covers 7 bases. The CDR3 length is 13 residues. The V gene's germline CDR1 is SQVTM and CDR2 ANQGSEA. V lost 6 bases to trimming and J lost 1 base; unmatched junction nucleotides: 6. CDR3 bases: TGCAGCGTGAGCCCGACAGGGTCCTACGAGCAGTACTTC. It encodes CSVSPTGSYEQYF.

The gene calls are TRBV7-6 and TRBJ2-1, with D perhaps TRBD2 (7 bases). CDR3 length equals 15 residues. Trimming took off 2 bases at V and 7 bases at J, with 15 bases between the two ends. The germline V gene has CDR1 SGHVS and CDR2 FNYEAQ. CDR3 sequence (DNA): TGTGCCAGCAGCTTATCGGGCCGGGGGGCTAATGAGCAGTTCTTC. It specifies CASSLSGRGANEQFF. The full variable domain, its missing parts supplied by reference TRBV7-6 and TRBJ2-1, is GAGVSQSPRYKVTKRGQDVALRCDPISGHVSLYWYRQALGQGPEFLTYFNYEAQQDKSGLPNDRFSAERPEGSISTLTIQRTEQRDSAMYRCASSLSGRGANEQFFGPGTRLTVL.

This chain joins TRBV12-3 or TRBV12-4 and TRBJ2-5; the match to TRBD2 covers 8 bases. This CDR3 is built from 14 residues. V gave up 6 bases and J gave up 5 bases; unmatched junction bases: 8. Here the CDR3 DNA reads TGTGCCAGCAGCGGATCGGGGGGGATGGAGACCCAGTACTTC. Protein: CASSGSGGMETQYF.

The J gene is TRBJ1-5, the V gene TRBV5-6, with D uncertain. The CDR3 covers 15 residues. The germline gives CDR1 SGHDT, CDR2 YYEEEE. Trimming cost V 5 bases and J 1 base, with 13 bases left between them. The CDR3 nucleotides are TGTGCCAGCAGTGCCCAGGTAGGGAGCAATCAGCCCCAGCATTTT. Protein sequence: CASSAQVGSNQPQHF.

DNA of the CDR3: TGCAGCGTTGAAGTGTTAGCGGCCAATGAGCAGTTCTTC. Translating it yields CSVEVLAANEQFF. This chain links TRBV29-1 with TRBJ2-1, with D perhaps matching TRBD2 (6 bases). The V end was cut by 1 base, the J end by 6 bases, with 10 bases between. The germline V gene encodes CDR1 SQVTM and CDR2 ANQGSEA. The CDR3 is made up of 13 amino acids.

This clonotype came up once. The CDR3 spells CASSLGQGRDEQFF. CDR3 nucleotide sequence: TGTGCCAGCAGTTTAGGGCAGGGGAGAGATGAGCAGTTCTTC. This chain links TRBV12-3 or TRBV12-4 with TRBJ2-1, with D perhaps matching TRBD1 (6 bases). Trimming took 1 base from V and 8 from J, leaving 12 bases between them. The CDR3 is made up of 14 amino acids.

The V and J genes are TRBV4-2 and TRBJ2-7, with 12 bases aligning to TRBD2. The CDR3 covers 16 residues. V trimming: 1 base; J trimming: 9 bases; junction bases outside the gene matches: 10. The germline V gene encodes CDR1 LGHNA and CDR2 YNFKEQ. The CDR3 loop is CASSQVLTSGGLGQYF. The CDR3 nucleotides read TGTGCCAGCAGCCAAGTTCTGACTAGCGGGGGCCTCGGGCAGTACTTC.

The chain links TRBV30 to TRBJ1-3, with a weak D call TRBD1 (6 bases). The CDR3 sequence is 14 residues long. Deletions cut 1 base from V and 7 bases from J, with 14 bases between. CDR1 and CDR2 (germline): GTSNPN, SVGIG (reference sequence). The CDR3: CAWSAGAGSNTIYF. CDR3 sequence (DNA): TGTGCCTGGAGTGCGGGGGCAGGGAGCAACACCATATATTTT.